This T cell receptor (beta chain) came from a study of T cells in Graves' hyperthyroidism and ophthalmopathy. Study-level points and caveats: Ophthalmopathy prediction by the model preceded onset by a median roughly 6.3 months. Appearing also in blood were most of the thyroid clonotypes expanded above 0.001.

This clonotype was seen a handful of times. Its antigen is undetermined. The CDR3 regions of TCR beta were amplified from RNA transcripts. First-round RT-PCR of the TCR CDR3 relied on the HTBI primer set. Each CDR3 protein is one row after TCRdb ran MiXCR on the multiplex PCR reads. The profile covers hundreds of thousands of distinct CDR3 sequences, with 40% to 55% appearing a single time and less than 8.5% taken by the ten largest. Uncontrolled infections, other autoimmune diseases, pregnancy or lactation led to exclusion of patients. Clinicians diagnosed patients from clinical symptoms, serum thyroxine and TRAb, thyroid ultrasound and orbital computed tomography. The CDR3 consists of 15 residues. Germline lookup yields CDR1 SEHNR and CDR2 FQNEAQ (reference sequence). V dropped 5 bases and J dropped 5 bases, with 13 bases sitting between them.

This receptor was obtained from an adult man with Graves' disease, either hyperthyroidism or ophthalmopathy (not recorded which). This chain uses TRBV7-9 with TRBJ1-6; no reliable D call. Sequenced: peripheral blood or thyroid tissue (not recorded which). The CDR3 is CASSADGKHNSPLHF. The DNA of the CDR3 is TGTGCCAGCAGCGCGGACGGAAAGCATAATTCACCCCTCCACTTT.